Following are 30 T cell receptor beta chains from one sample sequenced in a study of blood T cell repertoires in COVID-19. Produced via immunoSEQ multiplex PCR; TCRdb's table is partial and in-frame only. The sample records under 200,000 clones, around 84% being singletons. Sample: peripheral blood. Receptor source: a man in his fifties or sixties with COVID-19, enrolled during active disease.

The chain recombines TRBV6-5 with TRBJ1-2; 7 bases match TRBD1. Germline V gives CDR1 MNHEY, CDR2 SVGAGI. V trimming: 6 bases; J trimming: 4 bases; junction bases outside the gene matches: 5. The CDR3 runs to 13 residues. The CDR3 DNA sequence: TGTGCCAGCAGAACACAGGGGAGCTATGGCTACACCTTC. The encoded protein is CASRTQGSYGYTF.

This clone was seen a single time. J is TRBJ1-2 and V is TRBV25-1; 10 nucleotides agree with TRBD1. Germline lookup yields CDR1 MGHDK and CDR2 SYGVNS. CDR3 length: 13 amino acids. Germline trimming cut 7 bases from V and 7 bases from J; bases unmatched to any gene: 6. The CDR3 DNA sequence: TGTGCCAGCACGGGACAGGGGAGTTCTGGCTACACCTTC. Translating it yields CASTGQGSSGYTF.

The CDR3 sequence: CATNGQTNYGYTF. The DNA of the CDR3 is TGTGCCACCAATGGGCAAACTAACTATGGCTACACCTTC. The rearrangement links TRBV15 to TRBJ1-2; D not resolved. The V and J ends lost 7 bases and 0 bases respectively, with 9 bases between them. Germline V gene data show CDR1 as LNHNV and CDR2 as YYDKDF (reference sequence). This CDR3 region has 13 residues.

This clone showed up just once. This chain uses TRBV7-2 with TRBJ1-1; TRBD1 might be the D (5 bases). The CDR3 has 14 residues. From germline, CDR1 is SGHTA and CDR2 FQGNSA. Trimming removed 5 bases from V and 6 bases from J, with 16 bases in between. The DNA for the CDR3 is TGTGCCAGCAGCCCGTTGGGGGGTAGGGCTGAAGCTTTCTTT. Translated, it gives CASSPLGGRAEAFF.

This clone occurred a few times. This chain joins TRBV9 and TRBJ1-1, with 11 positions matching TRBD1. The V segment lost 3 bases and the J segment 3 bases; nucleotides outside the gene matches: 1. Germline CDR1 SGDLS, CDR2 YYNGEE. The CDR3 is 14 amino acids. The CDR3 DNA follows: TGTGCCAGCAGCGAGGACAGGGGGCACACTGAAGCTTTCTTT. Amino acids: CASSEDRGHTEAFF.

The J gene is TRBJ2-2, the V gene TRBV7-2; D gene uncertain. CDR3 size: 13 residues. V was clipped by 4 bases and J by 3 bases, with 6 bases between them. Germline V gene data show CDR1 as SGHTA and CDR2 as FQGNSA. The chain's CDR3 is CASSSPYTGELFF. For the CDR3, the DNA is TGTGCCAGCAGCTCCCCCTACACCGGGGAGCTGTTTTTT.

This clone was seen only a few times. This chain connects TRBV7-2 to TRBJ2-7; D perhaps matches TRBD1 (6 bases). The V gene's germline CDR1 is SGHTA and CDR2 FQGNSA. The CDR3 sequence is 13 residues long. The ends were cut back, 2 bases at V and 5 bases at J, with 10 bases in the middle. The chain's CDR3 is CASSLRAGDEQYF. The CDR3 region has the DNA TGTGCCAGCAGCTTACGGGCAGGGGACGAGCAGTACTTC. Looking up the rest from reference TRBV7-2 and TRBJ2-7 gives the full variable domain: GAGVSQSPSNKVTEKGKDVELRCDPISGHTALYWYRQSLGQGLEFLIYFQGNSAPDKSGLPSDRFSAERTGGSVSTLTIQRTQQEDSAVYLCASSLRAGDEQYFGPGTRLTVT.

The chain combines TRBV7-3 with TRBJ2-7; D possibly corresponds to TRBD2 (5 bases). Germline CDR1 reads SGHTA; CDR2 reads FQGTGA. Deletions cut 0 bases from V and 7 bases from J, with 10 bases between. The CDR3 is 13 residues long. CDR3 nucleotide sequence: TGTGCCAGCAGCTTAACTCTTTCGGGGGAGCAGTACTTC. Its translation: CASSLTLSGEQYF.

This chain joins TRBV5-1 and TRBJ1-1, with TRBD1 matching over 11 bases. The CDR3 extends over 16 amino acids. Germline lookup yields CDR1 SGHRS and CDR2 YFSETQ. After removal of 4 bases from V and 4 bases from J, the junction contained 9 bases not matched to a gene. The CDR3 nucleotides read TGCGCCAGCAGCGTCGACGGGACAGGGGGTGGCACTGAAGCTTTCTTT. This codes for CASSVDGTGGGTEAFF.

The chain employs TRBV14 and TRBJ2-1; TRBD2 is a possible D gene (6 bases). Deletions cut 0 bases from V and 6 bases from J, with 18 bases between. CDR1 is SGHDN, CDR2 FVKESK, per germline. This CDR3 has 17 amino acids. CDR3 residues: CASSQDYRSGRFNEQFF. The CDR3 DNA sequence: TGTGCCAGCAGCCAAGATTACAGGTCTGGGAGGTTCAATGAGCAGTTCTTC.

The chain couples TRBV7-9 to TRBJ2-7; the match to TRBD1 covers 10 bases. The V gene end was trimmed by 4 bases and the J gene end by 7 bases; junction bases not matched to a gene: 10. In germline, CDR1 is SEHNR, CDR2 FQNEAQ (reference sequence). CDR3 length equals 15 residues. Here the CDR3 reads CASSYMGQGMNEQYF. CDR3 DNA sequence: TGTGCCAGCAGCTACATGGGACAGGGGATGAATGAGCAGTACTTC.

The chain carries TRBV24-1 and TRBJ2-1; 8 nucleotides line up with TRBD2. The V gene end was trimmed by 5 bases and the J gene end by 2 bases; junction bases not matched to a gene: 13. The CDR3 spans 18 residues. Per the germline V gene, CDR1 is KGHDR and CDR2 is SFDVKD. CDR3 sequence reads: CATSVGNVAGLTYNEQFF. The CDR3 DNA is TGTGCCACCAGTGTGGGTAACGTAGCGGGACTAACCTACAATGAGCAGTTCTTC.

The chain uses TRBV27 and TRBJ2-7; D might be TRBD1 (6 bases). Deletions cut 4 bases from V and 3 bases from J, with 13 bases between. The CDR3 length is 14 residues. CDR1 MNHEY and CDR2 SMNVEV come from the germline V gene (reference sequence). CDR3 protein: CASSYSGQNYEQYF. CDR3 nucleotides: TGTGCCAGCAGTTACTCAGGACAGAACTACGAGCAGTACTTC.

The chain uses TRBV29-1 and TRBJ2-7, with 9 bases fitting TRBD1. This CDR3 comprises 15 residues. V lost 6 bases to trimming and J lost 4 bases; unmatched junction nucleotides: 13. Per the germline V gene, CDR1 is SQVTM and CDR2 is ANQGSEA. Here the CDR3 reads CSVIPGQGLHYEQYF. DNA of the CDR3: TGCAGCGTAATACCGGGACAGGGTCTTCATTACGAGCAGTACTTC.

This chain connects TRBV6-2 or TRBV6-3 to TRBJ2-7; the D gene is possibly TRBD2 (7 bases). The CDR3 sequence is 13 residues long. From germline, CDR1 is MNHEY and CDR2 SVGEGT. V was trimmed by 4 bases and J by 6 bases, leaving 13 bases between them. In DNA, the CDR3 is TGTGCCAGCAGTTGGGACGGGGGGCTCGAGCAGTACTTC. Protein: CASSWDGGLEQYF.

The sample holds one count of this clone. The CDR3 DNA sequence: TGTGCCAGCAGACCGGGACAGCTCTACAATGAGCAGTTCTTC. Amino acid sequence: CASRPGQLYNEQFF. The V and J genes are TRBV27 and TRBJ2-1, with 7 bases identical to TRBD1. Trimming at V came to 6 bases and at J to 3 bases, leaving 5 bases not matched to a gene. Germline lookup yields CDR1 MNHEY and CDR2 SMNVEV (reference sequence). The CDR3 spans 14 residues.

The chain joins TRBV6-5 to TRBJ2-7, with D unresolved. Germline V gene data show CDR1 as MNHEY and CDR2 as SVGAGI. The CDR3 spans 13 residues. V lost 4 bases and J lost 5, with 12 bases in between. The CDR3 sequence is CASSFASNNEQYF. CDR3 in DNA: TGTGCCAGCAGTTTCGCTAGTAATAACGAGCAGTACTTC.

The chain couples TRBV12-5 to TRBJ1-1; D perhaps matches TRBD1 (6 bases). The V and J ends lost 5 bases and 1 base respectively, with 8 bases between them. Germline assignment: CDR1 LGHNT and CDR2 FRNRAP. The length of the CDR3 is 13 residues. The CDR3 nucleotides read TGTGCTAGTGGTGCGACAGGGAACACTGAAGCTTTCTTT. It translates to CASGATGNTEAFF.

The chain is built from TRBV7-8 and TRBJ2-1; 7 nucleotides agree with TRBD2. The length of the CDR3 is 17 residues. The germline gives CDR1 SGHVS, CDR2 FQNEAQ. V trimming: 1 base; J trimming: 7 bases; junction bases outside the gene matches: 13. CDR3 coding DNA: TGTGCCAGCAGCTTAGTATGGGGCGGGGGACTAACTAATGAGCAGTTCTTC. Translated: CASSLVWGGGLTNEQFF.

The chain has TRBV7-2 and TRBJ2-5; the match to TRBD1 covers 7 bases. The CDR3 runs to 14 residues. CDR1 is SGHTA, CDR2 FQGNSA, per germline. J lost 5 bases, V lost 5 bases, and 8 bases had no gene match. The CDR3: CASSPRKGAETQYF. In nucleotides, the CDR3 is TGTGCCAGCAGCCCCCGAAAGGGGGCGGAGACCCAGTACTTC.

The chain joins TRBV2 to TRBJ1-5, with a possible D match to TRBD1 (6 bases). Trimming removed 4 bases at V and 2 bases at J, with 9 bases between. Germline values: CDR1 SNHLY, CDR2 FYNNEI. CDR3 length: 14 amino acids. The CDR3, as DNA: TGTGCCAGCAGTGGAGGGGGGGGCAATCAGCCCCAGCATTTT. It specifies CASSGGGGNQPQHF.

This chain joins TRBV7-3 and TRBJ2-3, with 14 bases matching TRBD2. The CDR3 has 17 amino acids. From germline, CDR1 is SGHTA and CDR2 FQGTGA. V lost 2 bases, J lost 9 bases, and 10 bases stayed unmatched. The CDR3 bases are TGTGCCAGCAGCTTATCGAGACTAGCGGGGGGGACCTGGACGCAGTATTTT. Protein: CASSLSRLAGGTWTQYF.

The CDR3 DNA reads as TGTGCCAGCAGCGCAGGGGGCACTGGAAACACCATATATTTT. Amino acids: CASSAGGTGNTIYF. The chain carries TRBV9 and TRBJ1-3, with 8 positions matching TRBD1. The V gene's germline CDR1 is SGDLS and CDR2 YYNGEE. The CDR3 sequence is 14 residues long. The trim removed 3 bases at V and 2 bases at J, leaving 1 base unmatched. Combining the CDR3 with reference TRBV9 and TRBJ1-3 gives the whole variable domain DSGVTQTPKHLITATGQRVTLRCSPRSGDLSVYWYQQSLDQGLQFLIQYYNGEERAKGNILERFSAQQFPDLHSELNLSSLELGDSALYFCASSAGGTGNTIYFGEGSWLTVV.

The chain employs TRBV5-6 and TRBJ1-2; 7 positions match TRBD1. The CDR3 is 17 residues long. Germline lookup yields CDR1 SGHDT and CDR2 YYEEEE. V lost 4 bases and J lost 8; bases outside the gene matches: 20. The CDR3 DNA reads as TGTGCCAGCAGCGTATATGGCGATGACAGGGTGCTAGGGGGCTACACCTTC. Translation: CASSVYGDDRVLGGYTF.

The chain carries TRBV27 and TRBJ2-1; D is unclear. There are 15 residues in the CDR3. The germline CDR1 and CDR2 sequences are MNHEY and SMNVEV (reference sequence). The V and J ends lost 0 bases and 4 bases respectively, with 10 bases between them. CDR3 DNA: TGTGCCAGCAGTTTATCCGTGAACAAGTACAATGAGCAGTTCTTC. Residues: CASSLSVNKYNEQFF.

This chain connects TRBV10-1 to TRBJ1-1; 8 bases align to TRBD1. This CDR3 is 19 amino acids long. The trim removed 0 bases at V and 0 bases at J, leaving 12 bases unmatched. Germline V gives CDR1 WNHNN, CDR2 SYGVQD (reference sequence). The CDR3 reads CASSESCRQGSEVNTEAFF. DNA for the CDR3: TGCGCCAGCAGTGAGTCGTGCAGACAGGGGTCCGAGGTGAACACTGAAGCTTTCTTT.

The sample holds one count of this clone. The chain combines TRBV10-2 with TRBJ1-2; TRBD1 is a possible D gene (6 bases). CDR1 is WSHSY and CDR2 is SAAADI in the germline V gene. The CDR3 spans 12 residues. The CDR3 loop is CGAGGANYGYTF. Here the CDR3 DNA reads TGCGGGGCGGGGGGCGCTAACTATGGCTACACCTTC.

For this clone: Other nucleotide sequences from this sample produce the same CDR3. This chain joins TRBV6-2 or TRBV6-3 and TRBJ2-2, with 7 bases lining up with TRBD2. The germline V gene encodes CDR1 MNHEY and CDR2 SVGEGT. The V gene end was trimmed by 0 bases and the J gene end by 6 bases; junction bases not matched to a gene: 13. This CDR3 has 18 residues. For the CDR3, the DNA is TGTGCCAGCAGTTACTCGGTCGCGAGACTAGCAATTGCCGGGGAGCTGTTTTTT. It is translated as CASSYSVARLAIAGELFF.

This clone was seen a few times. DNA for the CDR3: TGCGCCAGCAGCCCGACAGTTTCTAGCTATGGCTACACCTTC. This gives the protein CASSPTVSSYGYTF. The V call is TRBV4-3, the J call TRBJ1-2; a weak D match, TRBD1 (5 bases). This CDR3 comprises 14 residues. Germline CDR1 LGHNA, CDR2 YSLEER. The germline V and J ends were trimmed by 4 bases and 4 bases, with 13 bases remaining between them.

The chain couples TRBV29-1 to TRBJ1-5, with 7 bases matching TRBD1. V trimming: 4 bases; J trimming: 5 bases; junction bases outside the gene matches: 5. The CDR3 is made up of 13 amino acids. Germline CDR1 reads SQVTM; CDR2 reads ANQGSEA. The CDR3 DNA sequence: TGCAGCGTTGGCAGAGGGGGCGATCAGCCCCAGCATTTT. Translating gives CSVGRGGDQPQHF.